Presented here are 26 T cell receptor beta chains from one specimen sequenced in a study of blood T cell repertoires in COVID-19. Libraries were prepared by immunoSEQ multiplex PCR; TCRdb keeps only in-frame clonotypes and omits some of them. Of over 300,000 clones in the sample, roughly 90% were seen once. The sequencing sample was made of peripheral blood. Receptors were obtained from a man aged 35-49 years with acute or convalescent COVID-19.

V usage is TRBV7-9 and J usage is TRBJ1-5; D is unresolved. The germline CDR1 and CDR2 sequences are SEHNR and FQNEAQ (reference sequence). V was shortened by 5 bases and J by 4 bases, with 12 bases between the two germline ends. The CDR3 has 14 amino acids. For the CDR3, the DNA is TGTGCCAGCAGCAAAAGAGGAAAAAATCAGCCCCAGCATTTT. Its translation: CASSKRGKNQPQHF.

This rearrangement joins TRBV28 to TRBJ2-1, with a possible D match to TRBD2 (7 bases). Germline CDR1 reads MDHEN; CDR2 reads SYDVKM. The V end was cut by 5 bases, the J end by 7 bases, with 21 bases between. This CDR3 has 16 residues. The CDR3 here is CASSQNGGPGRNEQFF. CDR3 sequence (DNA): TGTGCCAGCAGTCAAAACGGGGGGCCCGGGCGGAATGAGCAGTTCTTC.

The chain has TRBV19 and TRBJ1-2; 10 bases agree with TRBD1. Germline CDR1 reads LNHDA; CDR2 reads SQIVND (reference sequence). Trimming cost V 5 bases and J 8 bases; bases outside gene matches: 8. There are 14 residues in the CDR3. CDR3 DNA: TGTGCCAGTAGTTTCCCCGGGACAGGGGACGGCTACACCTTC. It yields the protein CASSFPGTGDGYTF.

V and J are TRBV3-1 (or the pseudogene TRBV3-2) and TRBJ2-7; D remains unclear. CDR3 length equals 15 residues. Germline CDR1 is LGHDT and CDR2 is YNNKEL (reference sequence). V lost 0 bases, J lost 2 bases, and 11 bases lay in between. Here the CDR3 DNA reads TGTGCCAGCAGCCAAGAACACAATATGGCCTACGAGCAGTACTTC. Its protein is CASSQEHNMAYEQYF.

The chain carries TRBV4-2 and TRBJ1-1; D gene uncertain. CDR1 LGHNA and CDR2 YNFKEQ come from the germline V gene. The CDR3 consists of 15 residues. V lost 7 bases, J lost 1 base, and 16 bases lay in between. The CDR3 region is CASTAGQATNTEAFF. In nucleotides, the CDR3 is TGTGCCAGCACCGCAGGCCAGGCGACGAACACTGAAGCTTTCTTT.

The chain couples TRBV11-2 to TRBJ1-4; D remains ambiguous. V gave up 2 bases and J gave up 7 bases, with 11 bases separating them. CDR1 is SGHAT, CDR2 FQNNGV, per germline. This CDR3 spans 14 amino acids. CDR3 residues: CASSLLGGVEKLFF. The CDR3 coding sequence is TGTGCCAGCAGCTTATTGGGCGGGGTTGAAAAACTGTTTTTT.

V usage is TRBV4-1 and J usage is TRBJ1-5; 9 bases line up with TRBD1. CDR1 is MGHRA and CDR2 is YSYEKL in the germline V gene. Losses at the gene ends were 1 base for V and 3 bases for J; bases not matched to a gene: 4. The CDR3 consists of 16 residues. The CDR3 nucleotides read TGCGCCAGCAGCCAAGGGACAGGGGCCTACAATCAGCCCCAGCATTTT. It yields the protein CASSQGTGAYNQPQHF.

The chain has TRBV5-6 and TRBJ1-2; the match to TRBD1 covers 7 bases. Germline-derived CDR1 and CDR2 are SGHDT and YYEEEE. The CDR3 contains 16 residues. V lost 6 bases to trimming and J lost 6 bases; unmatched junction nucleotides: 17. CDR3 in amino acids: CASIDFPAGGVNGYTF. CDR3 coding DNA: TGTGCCAGCATCGATTTCCCCGCAGGGGGAGTGAATGGCTACACCTTC.

This chain connects TRBV5-8 to TRBJ1-2; 10 bases fit TRBD1. Germline lookup yields CDR1 SGHTS and CDR2 YDEGEE. The J segment lost 4 bases and the V segment lost 4 bases, leaving 10 bases of the junction unmatched. The CDR3 consists of 16 residues. The CDR3 DNA reads TGTGCCAGCAGCCCTCAACCCGGGACAGGGGCCTATGGCTACACCTTC. It specifies CASSPQPGTGAYGYTF.

The chain joins TRBV14 to TRBJ2-7; TRBD1 matches at 9 bases. Germline trimming cut 0 bases from V and 1 base from J; bases unmatched to any gene: 4. Germline values: CDR1 SGHDN, CDR2 FVKESK. CDR3 length equals 16 residues. In nucleotides, the CDR3 is TGTGCCAGCAGCCAAGATCCCGGACAGGGGTCCTACGAGCAGTACTTC. Translation gives CASSQDPGQGSYEQYF. The full variable domain, rest sourced from reference TRBV14 and TRBJ2-7, is EAGVTQFPSHSVIEKGQTVTLRCDPISGHDNLYWYRRVMGKEIKFLLHFVKESKQDESGMPNNRFLAERTGGTYSTLKVQPAELEDSGVYFCASSQDPGQGSYEQYFGPGTRLTVT.

This chain uses TRBV2 with TRBJ2-2; maybe TRBD2 (5 bases). Trimming took 11 bases from V and 6 from J, leaving 10 bases between them. The length of the CDR3 is 11 residues. Germline assignment: CDR1 SNHLY and CDR2 FYNNEI. The CDR3 protein is CAGKLAGELFF. The CDR3 DNA reads as TGTGCCGGGAAACTAGCCGGGGAGCTGTTTTTT.

This chain links TRBV5-1 with TRBJ2-7; perhaps TRBD1 as D (7 bases). Germline V CDR1 and CDR2: SGHRS, YFSETQ. This CDR3 is built from 15 residues. V gave up 4 bases and J gave up 3 bases, with 17 bases separating them. Here the CDR3 reads CASSPRQGGRYEQYF. CDR3 DNA sequence: TGCGCCAGCAGCCCACGCCAGGGGGGTCGCTACGAGCAGTACTTC.

The V call is TRBV5-4, the J call TRBJ2-7, with 7 bases that match TRBD1. Germline CDR1 is SGHNT and CDR2 is YYREEE (reference sequence). Trimming cost V 3 bases and J 7 bases; bases outside gene matches: 10. The CDR3 has 14 amino acids. The CDR3 DNA follows: TGTGCCAGCAGCTCCCGGGACAGAGATGATGAGCAGTACTTC. Amino acids: CASSSRDRDDEQYF.

The chain combines TRBV19 with TRBJ1-1; D unclear. Deletions cut 5 bases from V and 2 bases from J, with 18 bases between. Germline V gene data show CDR1 as LNHDA and CDR2 as SQIVND (reference sequence). This CDR3 has 16 residues. CDR3 protein: CASSLGVVSGNTEAFF. In DNA, the CDR3 is TGTGCCAGTAGTCTCGGCGTGGTGAGCGGAAACACTGAAGCTTTCTTT. The full variable domain, in which reference TRBV19 and TRBJ1-1 provide the parts outside the CDR3, is DGGITQSPKYLFRKEGQNVTLSCEQNLNHDAMYWYRQDPGQGLRLIYYSQIVNDFQKGDIAEGYSVSREKKESFPLTVTSAQKNPTAFYLCASSLGVVSGNTEAFFGQGTRLTVV.

J is TRBJ2-7 and V is TRBV12-3 or TRBV12-4; unclear D gene. V was clipped by 4 bases and J by 4 bases, with 8 bases between them. CDR3 length: 12 residues. CDR3 DNA sequence: TGTGCCAGCAGTTCAGACACATACGAGCAGTACTTC. Protein product: CASSSDTYEQYF.

V usage is TRBV19 and J usage is TRBJ2-1; 10 nucleotides agree with TRBD1. The CDR3 is 13 residues long. The V and J ends lost 7 bases and 6 bases, in that order; junction bases with no gene match: 3. CDR1 and CDR2 from the germline V gene are LNHDA and SQIVND (reference sequence). The CDR3 DNA reads as TGTGCCAGTACTAGGACAGGGGGCAATGAGCAGTTCTTC. Its protein product is CASTRTGGNEQFF. Variable domain in full (rest from reference TRBV19 and TRBJ2-1): DGGITQSPKYLFRKEGQNVTLSCEQNLNHDAMYWYRQDPGQGLRLIYYSQIVNDFQKGDIAEGYSVSREKKESFPLTVTSAQKNPTAFYLCASTRTGGNEQFFGPGTRLTVL.

The CDR3 spells CASSAMDRAWEQFF. The CDR3 coding sequence is TGTGCCAGCAGCGCGATGGACAGGGCTTGGGAGCAGTTCTTC. The chain combines TRBV3-1 (or the pseudogene TRBV3-2) with TRBJ2-1; 8 positions match TRBD1. The CDR3 length is 14 residues. Per germline, CDR1 LGHDT and CDR2 YNNKEL (reference sequence). Trimming at V came to 5 bases and at J to 10 bases, leaving 10 bases not matched to a gene.

V is TRBV7-6 and J is TRBJ2-7, with 8 positions matching TRBD1. The CDR3 runs to 13 residues. Trimming cost V 5 bases and J 5 bases; bases outside gene matches: 5. CDR1 is SGHVS, CDR2 FNYEAQ, per germline. The CDR3 DNA reads TGTGCCAGCAGCCAGGACAGGGTCAACGAGCAGTACTTC. Protein sequence: CASSQDRVNEQYF.

The gene calls are TRBV5-1 and TRBJ2-3; 7 positions match TRBD2. CDR3 length: 15 amino acids. V trimming: 3 bases; J trimming: 0 bases; junction bases outside the gene matches: 4. From germline, CDR1 is SGHRS and CDR2 YFSETQ. The DNA for the CDR3 is TGCGCCAGCAGCTCTTATAGCGGGAGCACAGATACGCAGTATTTT. Its translation is CASSSYSGSTDTQYF.

This chain uses TRBV30 with TRBJ2-3, with a tentative D call TRBD2 (6 bases). Trimming shortened V by 4 bases and J by 3 bases, and 8 bases separated the two germline ends. The CDR3 consists of 12 residues. Germline V lookup: CDR1 GTSNPN, CDR2 SVGIG (reference sequence). The CDR3 loop reads CAWTSDTDTQYF. As DNA, the CDR3 is TGTGCCTGGACTAGCGATACAGATACGCAGTATTTT.

This rearrangement joins TRBV5-1 to TRBJ1-1; TRBD1 is a possible D gene (6 bases). This CDR3 is 16 amino acids long. V lost 3 bases and J lost 6, with 21 bases in between. CDR1 and CDR2 (germline): SGHRS, YFSETQ. CDR3 DNA sequence: TGCGCCAGCAGCTCTCCAAAGCGGGGGCAACCACCTGAAGCTTTCTTT. Translation gives CASSSPKRGQPPEAFF.

The chain employs TRBV28 and TRBJ2-6; unclear D gene. V shed 3 bases and J shed 11 bases, with 5 bases lying between them. Germline V gene lookup returns CDR1 MDHEN and CDR2 SYDVKM. The CDR3 is 11 amino acids. The CDR3 nucleotides are TGTGCCAGCAGTTTTTCTTACGTCCTGACTTTC. Translation gives CASSFSYVLTF.

This chain connects TRBV30 to TRBJ2-1; 10 bases align to TRBD1. Germline assignment: CDR1 GTSNPN and CDR2 SVGIG (reference sequence). The CDR3 runs to 16 residues. V shed 3 bases, J shed 2 bases, and the junction held 7 bases outside the gene matches. The CDR3 DNA sequence: TGTGCCTGGAGCGAGACCGGGACAGGGGCCTACAATGAGCAGTTCTTC. Its protein product is CAWSETGTGAYNEQFF.

This chain uses TRBV6-5 with TRBJ2-1; the D gene is possibly TRBD1 (6 bases). The CDR3 loop spans 14 amino acids. The V and J ends lost 7 bases and 3 bases respectively, with 13 bases between them. CDR1 and CDR2 (germline): MNHEY, SVGAGI. DNA of the CDR3: TGTGCCAGCACTTGGCACAGGGACTACAATGAGCAGTTCTTC. This codes for CASTWHRDYNEQFF.

This clone has just one count. The CDR3 DNA reads as TGTGCACTCGGGTCTTACTCCTACGAGCAGTACTTC. As protein: CALGSYSYEQYF. The V and J genes are TRBV28 and TRBJ2-7; D gene unclear. CDR1 MDHEN and CDR2 SYDVKM come from the germline V gene. The CDR3 covers 12 residues.

The chain joins TRBV9 to TRBJ1-2, with 11 bases fitting TRBD1. The V and J ends lost 2 bases and 4 bases, in that order; junction bases with no gene match: 7. The CDR3 length is 16 residues. Germline V lookup: CDR1 SGDLS, CDR2 YYNGEE. This CDR3 is CASSVPDRGPLYGYTF. As DNA, the CDR3 is TGTGCCAGCAGCGTGCCGGACAGGGGGCCTCTCTATGGCTACACCTTC.